This TCR beta chain was retrieved from a study of shared clonotypes between healthy human individuals. Study processing details: ImmunoSEQ output held junction-only sequences without quality scores, so filtering differed. Using immunoSEQ multiplex PCR, the repertoire was profiled, and TCRdb retains in-frame clones only, with some absent. The V and J calls and clone size were taken over from that table, and D and trimming were inferred from the DNA. The sample lists some 1,400,000 clones, roughly 96% seen once, with approximately 1.1% in the top ten. Germline values: CDR1 SGHDT, CDR2 YYEEEE. Trimming at V came to 2 bases and at J to 1 base, leaving 3 bases not matched to a gene. This CDR3 has 15 residues.

The sample comprised naive CD4+ T cells sorted from blood. Subset here: CD45RA+ positively selected. J is TRBJ2-5 and V is TRBV5-6; 9 bases match TRBD2. The TCR originated in a man aged 30-40 years in good health. The CDR3 loop reads CASSFSGRSQETQYF. DNA for the CDR3: TGTGCCAGCAGCTTCAGCGGGAGGTCCCAAGAGACCCAGTACTTC.